The source of this T cell receptor beta chain is a study of cytomegalovirus exposure and HLA in healthy donors. Primers for the PCR totalled 60 Vbeta and 13 Jbeta. Method: immunoSEQ multiplex PCR; TCRdb's copy keeps in-frame clones and lacks some. The sample consists of 100,000 to 150,000 clones, 70% to 80% of them appearing once. The clonotype was recovered from a female donor in good health and CMV-seronegative. Sample: PBMCs.

In DNA form, the CDR3 reads TGTGCCAGCAGTACCGAGGGTACCTCCTATGGCTACACCTTC. It translates to CASSTEGTSYGYTF. This rearrangement joins TRBV6-6 to TRBJ1-2; D gene uncertain. This CDR3 is built from 14 residues. Germline CDR1 is MNHNY and CDR2 is SVGAGI (reference sequence). Trimming cost V 5 bases and J 4 bases, with 14 bases left between them.